This T cell receptor beta chain was sequenced for a study of shared clonotypes between healthy human individuals. Whole-study findings and limits: Naive subsets tended to show greater estimated richness than memory subsets.

In the original workflow: As immunoSEQ supplied junction-only sequences (without quality scores), filtering differed. Generated by immunoSEQ multiplex PCR, the TCRdb table keeps only in-frame clones and is missing some. That table gives V, J and clone size, and the DNA gave D and trimming. The sample shows 2 million to 2.5 million clones, roughly 95% of them seen only once. The CDR3 loop spans 12 amino acids. V was trimmed by 0 bases and J by 8 bases, leaving 8 bases between them. Looked up from germline, CDR1 is SGHDT and CDR2 is YYEEEE. Each donor was a Caucasian adult residing in Nashville, Tennessee. CD4+ cell separation produced CD45RA+ naive and CD45RA-negative memory subsets. With respect to this clone: The antigen is not known.

The rearrangement uses TRBV5-6 and TRBJ1-2; D is undetermined. The TCR sequence derives from a man younger than 35 in good health. Specimen: naive CD4+ T cells sorted from blood. Subset specified: CD45RA+ positively selected. The CDR3, as DNA: TGTGCCAGCAGCTTGGTGGCGCTAGGCTACACCTTC. Translation: CASSLVALGYTF.